The sequence of this TCR beta chain was determined in a study of shared clonotypes between healthy human individuals. Study-level results: Few donors limited the genetic and exposure-history diversity represented. As a rule, naive subsets had a larger estimated richness than memory subsets.

The run depth of the assay was deep. Generated by immunoSEQ multiplex PCR, the TCRdb table keeps only in-frame clones and is missing some. The sample has about 2,200,000 clones, roughly 91% seen once. Terminally differentiated effector memory CD45RA+ cells were excluded from the naive CD8 cells, which were CD45RO-negative and positively selected for CCR7. Trimming removed 1 base from V and 2 bases from J, with 9 bases in between. Per germline, CDR1 SGHVS and CDR2 FQNEAQ. This CDR3 has 14 amino acids. Of note for this clone: Its antigen is unknown.

The sequenced sample was naive CD8+ T cells from PBMCs. The gene calls are TRBV7-8 and TRBJ2-7; no reliable D call. The receptor's source is a young man in good health. Some clones in this sample may be carry-over from other donors' samples. The DNA of the CDR3 is TGTGCCAGCAGCTTAGTATTACAGACCTACGAGCAGTACTTC. Translation gives CASSLVLQTYEQYF.